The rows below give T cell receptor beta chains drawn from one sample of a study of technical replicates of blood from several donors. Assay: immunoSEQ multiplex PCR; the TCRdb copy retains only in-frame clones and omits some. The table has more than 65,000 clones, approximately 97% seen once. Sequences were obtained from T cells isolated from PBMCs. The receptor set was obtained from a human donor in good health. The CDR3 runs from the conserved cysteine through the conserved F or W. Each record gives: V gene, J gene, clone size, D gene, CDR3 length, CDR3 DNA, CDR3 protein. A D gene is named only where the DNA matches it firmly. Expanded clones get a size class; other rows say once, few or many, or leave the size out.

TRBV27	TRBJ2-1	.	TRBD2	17	TGTGCCAGCAGTTTCTTCATTGGGACTAGCGGGTACAATGAGCAGTTCTTC	CASSFFIGTSGYNEQFF
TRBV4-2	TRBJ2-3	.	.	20	TGTGCCAGCAGCCAAGATTACCTCGGCTTGCGGTTTCCTTCCACAGATACGCAGTATTTT	CASSQDYLGLRFPSTDTQYF
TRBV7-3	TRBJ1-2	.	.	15	TGTGCCAGCAGCCCTAAACCTTATTCACCCTATGGCTACACCTTC	CASSPKPYSPYGYTF
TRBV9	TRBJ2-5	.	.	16	TGTGCCAGCAGCCGCTTGGGAGGCAGCGCCCAAGAGACCCAGTACTTC	CASSRLGGSAQETQYF
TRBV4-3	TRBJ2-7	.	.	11	TGCGCCAGCAGCTCGGTCTACGAGCAGTACTTC	CASSSVYEQYF
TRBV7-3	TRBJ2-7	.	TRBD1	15	TGTGCCAGCAGCTTATTAGGGGGCGCGTCCTACGAGCAGTACTTC	CASSLLGGASYEQYF
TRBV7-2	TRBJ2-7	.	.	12	TGTGCCAGCAGCGCTAGCACACACGAGCAGTACTTC	CASSASTHEQYF
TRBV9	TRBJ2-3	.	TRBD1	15	TGTGCCAGCAGCGTACGGGGACAGGGAACAGATACGCAGTATTTT	CASSVRGQGTDTQYF
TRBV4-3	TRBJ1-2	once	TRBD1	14	TGCGCCAGCAGCCAAAGTCAGGGGGCAGGGGGCTACACCTTC	CASSQSQGAGGYTF
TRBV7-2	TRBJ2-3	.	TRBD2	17	TGTGCCAGCAGCTTAGCAATAGCGGGAGGAGGCACAGATACGCAGTATTTT	CASSLAIAGGGTDTQYF
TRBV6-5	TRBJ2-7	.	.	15	TGTGCCAGCAGTTACACTGCGCCGGGTTCCCTCGGGCAGTACTTC	CASSYTAPGSLGQYF
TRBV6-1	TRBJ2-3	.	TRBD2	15	TGTGCCAGCAGTGGGACTAGCGGGACCGCAGATACGCAGTATTTT	CASSGTSGTADTQYF
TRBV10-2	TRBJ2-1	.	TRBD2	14	TGCGCCAGCAGAAAGTGGCGGGAGTTGAATGAGCAGTTCTTC	CASRKWRELNEQFF
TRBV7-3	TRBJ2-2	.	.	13	TGTGCCAGCAGCTTAAACTCCGTCGGGGAGCTGTTTTTT	CASSLNSVGELFF
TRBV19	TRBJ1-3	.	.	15	TGTGCCAGTAGTTCGACTGGGAGCTCTGGAAACACCATATATTTT	CASSSTGSSGNTIYF
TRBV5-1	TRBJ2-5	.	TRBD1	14	TGCGCCAGCAGCTTGATGGGACAGCAAGAGACCCAGTACTTC	CASSLMGQQETQYF
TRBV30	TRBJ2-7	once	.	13	TGTGCCTGGAGTGTACTGCGGTCCTACGAGCAGTACTTC	CAWSVLRSYEQYF
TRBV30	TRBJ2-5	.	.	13	TGTGCCTCGAATTCGGGGAATCAAGAGACCCAGTACTTC	CASNSGNQETQYF
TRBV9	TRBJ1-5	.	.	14	TGTGCCAGCAGCGGGACAGCCTCATATCAGCCCCAGCATTTT	CASSGTASYQPQHF
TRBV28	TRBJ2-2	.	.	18	TGTGCCAGCAGTTCTTCTGTTGGAGTGTTGGGGGGTACCGGGGAGCTGTTTTTT	CASSSSVGVLGGTGELFF
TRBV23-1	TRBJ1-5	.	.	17	TGCGCCAGCAGTCCCTGTGACTGGGCAGGGAGCAATCAGCCCCAGCATTTT	CASSPCDWAGSNQPQHF
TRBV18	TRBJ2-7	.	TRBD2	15	TGTGCCAGCTCATTCGGGACTAGCGGCTCCTACGAGCAGTACTTC	CASSFGTSGSYEQYF
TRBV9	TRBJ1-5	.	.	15	TGTGCCAGCAGCGTAGCAGGAAATAGCAATCAGCCCCAGCATTTT	CASSVAGNSNQPQHF
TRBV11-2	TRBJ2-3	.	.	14	TGTGCCAGCAGCTTAGGTCGGGTTACAGATACGCAGTATTTT	CASSLGRVTDTQYF
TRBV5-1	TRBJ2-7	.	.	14	TGCGCCAGCAGCTTGGAAGTCAGCTCCTACGAGCAGTACTTC	CASSLEVSSYEQYF
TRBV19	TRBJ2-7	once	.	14	TGTGCCAGTAGTACCGGTACGCGGCACTACGAGCAGTACTTC	CASSTGTRHYEQYF
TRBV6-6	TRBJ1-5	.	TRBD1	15	TGTGCCACCTCGTCTGGACAGGCAGGCAATCAGCCCCAGCATTTT	CATSSGQAGNQPQHF
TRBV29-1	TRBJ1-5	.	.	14	TGCAGCGTTCAGGAAGGGAGGCCAAATCAGCCCCAGCATTTT	CSVQEGRPNQPQHF
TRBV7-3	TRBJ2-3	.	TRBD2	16	TGTGCCAGCAGCTACAGGACTAGCTCTGGGGCAGATACGCAGTATTTT	CASSYRTSSGADTQYF
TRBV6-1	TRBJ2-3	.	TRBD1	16	TGTGCCAGCAGTGAACGACAGGGGTGGGGTACAGATACGCAGTATTTT	CASSERQGWGTDTQYF
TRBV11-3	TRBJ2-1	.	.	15	TGTGCCAGCAGCTCCCTCGCGGGGGCGGTCAATGAGCAGTTCTTC	CASSSLAGAVNEQFF
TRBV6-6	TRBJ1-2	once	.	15	TGTGCCAGCAGTACCGACAGTATCGCGTTCTATGGCTACACCTTC	CASSTDSIAFYGYTF
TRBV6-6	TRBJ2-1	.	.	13	TGTGCCAGCAGTTACGGACTCTACAATGAGCAGTTCTTC	CASSYGLYNEQFF
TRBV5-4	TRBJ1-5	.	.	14	TGTGCCAGCAGCATAGACCCGGATAGCCAGCCCCAGCATTTT	CASSIDPDSQPQHF
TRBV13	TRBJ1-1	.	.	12	TGTGCCAGCAGCCAAGCGAACACTGAAGCTTTCTTT	CASSQANTEAFF
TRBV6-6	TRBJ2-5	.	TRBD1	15	TGTGCCAGCAGTTACTCGGGGACAGCTCAAGAGACCCAGTACTTC	CASSYSGTAQETQYF
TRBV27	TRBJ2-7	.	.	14	TGTGCCAGCAGTCCTTTTCGGGGAAATAGGGAGCAGTACTTC	CASSPFRGNREQYF
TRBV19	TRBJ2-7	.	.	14	TGTGCCAGCTCTCTTCTCGATCGGTCCTACGAGCAGTACTTC	CASSLLDRSYEQYF
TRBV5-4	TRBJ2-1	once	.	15	TGTGCCAGCAGCTTACCGTTGGGACTTCTCAATGAGCAGTTCTTC	CASSLPLGLLNEQFF
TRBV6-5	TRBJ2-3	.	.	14	TGTGCCACCCAGATCTTTCGGGGCACAGATACGCAGTATTTT	CATQIFRGTDTQYF